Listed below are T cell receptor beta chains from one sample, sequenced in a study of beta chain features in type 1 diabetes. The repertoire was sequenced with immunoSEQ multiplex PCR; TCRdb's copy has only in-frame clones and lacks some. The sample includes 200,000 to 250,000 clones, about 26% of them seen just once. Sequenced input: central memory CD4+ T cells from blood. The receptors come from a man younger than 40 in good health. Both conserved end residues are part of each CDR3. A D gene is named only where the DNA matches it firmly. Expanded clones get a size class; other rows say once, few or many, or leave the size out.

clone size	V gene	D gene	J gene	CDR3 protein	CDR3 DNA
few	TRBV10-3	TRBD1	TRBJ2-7	CAIGQGSDEQYF	TGTGCCATCGGACAGGGAAGCGACGAGCAGTACTTC
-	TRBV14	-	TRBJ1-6	CASSQVPGSGSPLHF	TGTGCCAGCAGCCAAGTTCCAGGGAGTGGTTCACCCCTCCACTTT
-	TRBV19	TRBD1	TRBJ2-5	CASSPPGQSETQYF	TGTGCCAGTAGTCCCCCGGGACAGTCCGAGACCCAGTACTTC
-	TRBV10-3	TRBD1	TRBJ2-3	CAITHGQAGDTQYF	TGTGCCATAACACACGGACAGGCAGGGGATACGCAGTATTTT
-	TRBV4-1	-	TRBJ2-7	CASSQELLQPQQYF	TGCGCCAGCAGCCAAGAATTACTTCAGCCCCAGCAGTACTTC
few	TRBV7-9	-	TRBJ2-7	CASSPESREQYF	TGTGCCAGCAGCCCAGAGTCTCGCGAGCAGTACTTC
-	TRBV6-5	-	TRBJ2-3	CASRVASTDTQYF	TGTGCCAGCCGGGTGGCGAGCACAGATACGCAGTATTTT
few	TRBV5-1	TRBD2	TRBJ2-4	CASSSGGTRDIQYF	TGCGCCAGCAGCTCCGGCGGGACTAGGGACATTCAGTACTTC
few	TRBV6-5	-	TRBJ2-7	CASRRDGTTYEQYF	TGTGCCAGCAGACGGGACGGAACTACCTACGAGCAGTACTTC
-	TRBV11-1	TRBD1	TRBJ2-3	CASRAMDRITDTQYF	TGTGCCAGCAGGGCTATGGACAGGATCACAGATACGCAGTATTTT
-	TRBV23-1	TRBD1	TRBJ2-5	CASSQSGTGTGETQYF	TGCGCCAGCAGTCAATCAGGGACAGGGACTGGAGAGACCCAGTACTTC
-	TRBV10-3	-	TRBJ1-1	CAISDTPPEAFF	TGTGCCATCAGTGATACACCCCCTGAAGCTTTCTTT
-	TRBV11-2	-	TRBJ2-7	CASSPSTAYEQYF	TGTGCCAGCAGCCCGTCGACAGCTTACGAGCAGTACTTC
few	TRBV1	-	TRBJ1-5	CTSSRTGGEGNQPQHF	TGCACCAGCAGCAGGACAGGGGGCGAAGGGAATCAGCCCCAGCATTTT
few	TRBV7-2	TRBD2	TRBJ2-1	CASSLSGRIGNEQFF	TGTGCCAGCAGCTTGAGCGGGAGGATAGGGAATGAGCAGTTCTTC
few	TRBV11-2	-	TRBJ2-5	CASSLEPVRETQYF	TGTGCCAGCAGCTTAGAGCCGGTCCGAGAGACCCAGTACTTC
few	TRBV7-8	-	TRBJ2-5	CASSLVIPQETQYF	TGTGCCAGCAGCTTAGTTATCCCCCAAGAGACCCAGTACTTC
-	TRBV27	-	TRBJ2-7	CASSLGGTRSYEQYF	TGTGCCAGCAGTTTAGGGGGAACTAGATCCTACGAGCAGTACTTC
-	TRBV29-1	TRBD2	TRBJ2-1	CSVAFSGKPLYNEQFF	TGCAGCGTTGCATTCAGCGGGAAGCCACTCTACAATGAGCAGTTCTTC
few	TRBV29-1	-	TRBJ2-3	CSVLGGTSSTDTQYF	TGCAGCGTTCTCGGCGGGACTTCTAGCACAGATACGCAGTATTTT
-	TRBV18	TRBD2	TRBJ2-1	CASSGTSGHNEQFF	TGTGCCAGCTCTGGGACTAGCGGACACAATGAGCAGTTCTTC
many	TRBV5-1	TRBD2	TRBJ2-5	CASSLAPIGGQETQYF	TGCGCCAGCAGCTTGGCCCCCATCGGGGGGCAAGAGACCCAGTACTTC
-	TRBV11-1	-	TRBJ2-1	CASSLSQNNEQFF	TGTGCCAGCAGCTTAAGTCAAAACAATGAGCAGTTCTTC
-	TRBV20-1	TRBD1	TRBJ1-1	CSAWDREGAFF	TGCAGTGCTTGGGACAGGGAGGGAGCTTTCTTT
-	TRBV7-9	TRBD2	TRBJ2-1	CASSLAVLAGPSYNEQFF	TGTGCCAGCAGCTTAGCGGTCTTAGCGGGACCCTCCTACAATGAGCAGTTCTTC
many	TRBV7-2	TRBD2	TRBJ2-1	CASSPGTSGREQFF	TGTGCCAGCAGCCCCGGGACTAGCGGACGGGAGCAGTTCTTC
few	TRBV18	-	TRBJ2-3	CASSLQGNTQYF	TGTGCCAGCTCACTACAGGGCAATACGCAGTATTTT
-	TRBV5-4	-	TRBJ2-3	CASSLAVTTDTQYF	TGTGCCAGCAGCTTGGCGGTGACCACAGATACGCAGTATTTT
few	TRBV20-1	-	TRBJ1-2	CSAILGVGYTF	TGCAGTGCTATCCTTGGGGTTGGCTACACCTTC
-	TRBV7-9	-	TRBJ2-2	CASRVKRASVPGELFF	TGTGCCAGCAGGGTCAAAAGGGCTTCGGTTCCCGGGGAGCTGTTTTTT
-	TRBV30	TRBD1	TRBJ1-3	CAWMTGGSGNTIYF	TGTGCCTGGATGACAGGGGGCTCTGGAAACACCATATATTTT
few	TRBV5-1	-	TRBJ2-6	CASSPDGSGANVLTF	TGCGCCAGCAGCCCGGACGGCTCTGGGGCCAACGTCCTGACTTTC
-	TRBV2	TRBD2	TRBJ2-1	CASRSTLTSGLNNEQFF	TGTGCCAGCAGGTCAACCCTAACTAGCGGATTGAACAATGAGCAGTTCTTC
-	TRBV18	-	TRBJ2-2	CASSPAGTGNTGELFF	TGTGCCAGCTCACCAGCGGGGACTGGCAACACCGGGGAGCTGTTTTTT
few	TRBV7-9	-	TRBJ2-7	CASSLGSAGRYEQYF	TGTGCCAGCAGCTTAGGATCTGCGGGACGGTACGAGCAGTACTTC
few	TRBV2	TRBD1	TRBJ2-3	CASRPTGPSTDTQYF	TGTGCCAGCAGGCCGACAGGGCCCAGCACAGATACGCAGTATTTT
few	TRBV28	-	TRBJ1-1	CASSLQLEAFF	TGTGCCAGCAGTTTACAGCTTGAAGCTTTCTTT
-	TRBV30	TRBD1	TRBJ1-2	CAWDRANYGYTF	TGTGCCTGGGACAGGGCTAACTATGGCTACACCTTC
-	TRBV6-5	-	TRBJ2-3	CASSYGEPTDTQYF	TGTGCCAGCAGTTACGGAGAGCCCACAGATACGCAGTATTTT
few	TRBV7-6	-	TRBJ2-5	CASSLNPETQYF	TGTGCCAGCAGCTTAAACCCAGAGACCCAGTACTTC
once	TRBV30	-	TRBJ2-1	CAQTALSYNEQFF	TGTGCCCAAACGGCCCTTTCCTACAATGAGCAGTTCTTC
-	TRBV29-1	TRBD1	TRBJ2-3	CSVDTGGTDTQYF	TGCAGCGTTGATACAGGGGGAACAGATACGCAGTATTTT
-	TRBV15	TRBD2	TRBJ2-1	CATSRSLAGSGGNEQFF	TGTGCCACCAGCAGAAGTCTAGCGGGTTCCGGGGGGAATGAGCAGTTCTTC